The TCR beta chain under discussion was sequenced for a study of Graves' ophthalmopathy and Graves' hyperthyroidism. Study at large: Hyperthyroidism was classified as stable if no ophthalmopathy occurred within 18 months of follow-up. Study results and caveats: Blood also contained most of the expanded thyroid clonotypes above 0.001 frequency. For predicting ophthalmopathy progression, the model had around 64% sensitivity and roughly 76% specificity.

Amplification from RNA transcripts yielded the TCR beta CDR3 regions. RT-PCR was first run with HTBI primers, then multiplex PCR in a second round. One entry per CDR3 protein results from TCRdb running MiXCR on the multiplex PCR reads. The profile shows around 1.1 million distinct CDR3 sequences, about 36% of them singletons. As for this clonotype: Its target is unknown.

This receptor was obtained from an adult man with Graves' hyperthyroidism. Input material: peripheral blood or thyroid tissue (not recorded which).

The chain's CDR3 is CASSSPRQGAEQYF. The CDR3 nucleotides are TGTGCCAGCAGCTCCCCCCGACAGGGGGCCGAGCAGTACTTC. This chain links TRBV25-1 with TRBJ2-7; 10 positions match TRBD1. This CDR3 is built from 14 residues. The germline CDR1 and CDR2 sequences are MGHDK and SYGVNS. Trimming took 6 bases from V and 6 from J; bases not matched to a gene: 8.